One sample yielded the 27 T cell receptor beta chains listed below, sequenced in a study of blood T cells in healthy people across ages. Next came a second PCR, run for roughly 7 to 12 cycles, which used a sample-barcoded 5' primer along with a J-beta primer mix. MiXCR, run by TCRdb on the 5' RACE reads, gives a single entry per CDR3 protein. The sample records 1.5 million to 2 million distinct CDR3 sequences, about 28% being singletons. Sequenced sample: blood. These TCRs come from a woman aged 30 to 39 in good health.

The V call is TRBV9, the J call TRBJ2-1; D is ambiguous. V was pared by 6 bases and J by 8 bases, with 21 bases between. The CDR3 has 15 amino acids. From germline, CDR1 is SGDLS and CDR2 YYNGEE. CDR3 loop: CASTPRRTHEDEQFF. CDR3 nucleotides: TGTGCCAGCACTCCCAGGCGGACCCATGAAGATGAGCAGTTCTTC.

Many counts were recorded for this clonotype. The chain is built from TRBV20-1 and TRBJ2-3, with a weak D call TRBD2 (7 bases). Germline assignment: CDR1 DFQATT and CDR2 SNEGSKA (reference sequence). The CDR3 is 15 amino acids. Trimming left V 5 bases short and J 2 bases short, with 17 bases between. In DNA, the CDR3 is TGCAGTGCTCTAAGGGGGGGACGGATCACAGATACGCAGTATTTT. This codes for CSALRGGRITDTQYF.

This clonotype was seen at least ten times. The chain joins TRBV5-1 to TRBJ2-7; D call uncertain. Trimming took 3 bases from V and 3 from J, leaving 10 bases between them. CDR3 length: 13 residues. Germline-derived CDR1 and CDR2 are SGHRS and YFSETQ. The CDR3 sequence is CASSSRVGYEQYF. The DNA for the CDR3 is TGCGCCAGCAGCTCCCGAGTGGGCTACGAGCAGTACTTC.

Remarks on this clonotype: A read error may account for a junction end that differs from germline. The gene calls are TRBV20-1 and TRBJ2-5; the D is unclear. This CDR3 is 12 amino acids long. The germline V gene has CDR1 DFQATT and CDR2 SNEGSKA (reference sequence). The CDR3 protein is CSAGDPGETQYF. The CDR3 region has the DNA TGCAGTGCTGGAGACCCGGGAGAGACCCAGTACTTC.

This chain joins TRBV7-2 and TRBJ2-3; perhaps TRBD2 as D (6 bases). This CDR3 spans 17 amino acids. CDR1 is SGHTA and CDR2 is FQGNSA in the germline V gene. V was clipped by 1 base and J by 0 bases, with 14 bases between them. The DNA of the CDR3 is TGTGCCAGCAGCTTAGTCGGGATAGCGGTTAGCACAGATACGCAGTATTTT. As protein: CASSLVGIAVSTDTQYF.

The chain uses TRBV6-6 and TRBJ2-2; the match to TRBD1 covers 9 bases. The germline V gene has CDR1 MNHNY and CDR2 SVGAGI (reference sequence). V lost 6 bases to trimming and J lost 3 bases; unmatched junction nucleotides: 5. The CDR3 contains 15 residues. CDR3 region: CASSLQGAHTGELFF. The CDR3 coding sequence is TGTGCCAGCAGCCTACAGGGGGCGCACACCGGGGAGCTGTTTTTT.

This rearrangement joins TRBV6-5 to TRBJ2-1, with 9 bases fitting TRBD2. The CDR3 runs 18 residues. Germline CDR1 is MNHEY and CDR2 is SVGAGI. Trimming removed 0 bases from V and 4 bases from J; junction bases left unmatched: 10. In DNA form, the CDR3 reads TGTGCCAGCAGTTACTCGTCAATAGCGGGGGAAATGTACAATGAGCAGTTCTTC. Residues: CASSYSSIAGEMYNEQFF.

The chain recombines TRBV5-1 with TRBJ1-2, with TRBD1 identical over 7 bases. CDR1 is SGHRS, CDR2 YFSETQ, per germline. The CDR3 is 16 residues long. Trimming at V came to 4 bases and at J to 0 bases, leaving 9 bases not matched to a gene. The CDR3 nucleotides read TGCGCCAGCAGCCACCAATCGACAGGGACTAACTATGGCTACACCTTC. As protein: CASSHQSTGTNYGYTF.

A few counts support this clonotype. J is TRBJ1-6 and V is TRBV3-1, with unresolved D. The length of the CDR3 is 12 residues. V lost 4 bases, J lost 14 bases, and 12 bases lay in between. Germline values: CDR1 LGHDT, CDR2 YNNKEL (reference sequence). The CDR3 region has the DNA TGTGCCAGCAGCCTCCCGGCCGGCACCCTCCACTTT. As protein: CASSLPAGTLHF.

CDR3 loop: CSARLAGASNQPQHF. DNA for the CDR3: TGCAGTGCTAGATTAGCAGGGGCGTCCAATCAGCCCCAGCATTTT. The chain combines TRBV20-1 with TRBJ1-5, with D perhaps matching TRBD1 (6 bases). Trimming stripped 2 bases from V and 3 bases from J, with 14 bases between. This CDR3 region has 15 residues. Germline V gene sequence: CDR1 DFQATT, CDR2 SNEGSKA (reference sequence).

The V gene is TRBV29-1, the J gene TRBJ1-1, with D maybe TRBD1 (5 bases). Germline CDR1 and CDR2: SQVTM and ANQGSEA. V was cut by 4 bases and J by 4 bases, with 10 bases left in between. The CDR3 is 12 residues long. CDR3 coding DNA: TGCAGCGTTGCCCCAGGGATCACTGAAGCTTTCTTT. Translation gives CSVAPGITEAFF.

The chain uses TRBV12-3 or TRBV12-4 and TRBJ2-7, with D perhaps matching TRBD2 (5 bases). The CDR3 is made up of 14 amino acids. Trimming stripped 3 bases from V and 3 bases from J, with 12 bases between. The CDR3 DNA is TGTGCCAGCAGTTTGAAGGGAGAGGACTACGAGCAGTACTTC. It yields the protein CASSLKGEDYEQYF.

In this sample, this clonotype turned up many times. The chain couples TRBV20-1 to TRBJ2-7; no definite D call. Germline-derived CDR1 and CDR2 are DFQATT and SNEGSKA (reference sequence). CDR3 length: 12 amino acids. V shed 5 bases and J shed 6 bases, with 14 bases lying between them. The CDR3 here is CSAPSLRREQYF. Here the CDR3 DNA reads TGCAGTGCTCCCTCCCTAAGACGCGAGCAGTACTTC.

This chain connects TRBV4-3 to TRBJ1-4, with a tentative D call TRBD1 (5 bases). Between the trimmed V and J ends, which lost 0 bases and 7 bases, there was a span of 12 bases. The length of the CDR3 is 15 residues. The germline gives CDR1 LGHNA, CDR2 YSLEER. In DNA, the CDR3 is TGCGCCAGCAGCCAAGAACTTTGGGGCAGTGAAAAACTGTTTTTT. Encoded protein: CASSQELWGSEKLFF.

This clonotype was counted a few times. The chain is built from TRBV20-1 and TRBJ1-5, with D maybe TRBD1 (5 bases). Germline V gene sequence: CDR1 DFQATT, CDR2 SNEGSKA (reference sequence). The CDR3 is made up of 15 amino acids. Trimming left V 1 base short and J 4 bases short, with 14 bases between. The CDR3 region is CSARVPGTVNQPQHF. The CDR3 nucleotides are TGCAGTGCTAGAGTGCCTGGGACGGTGAATCAGCCCCAGCATTTT.

The V and J genes are TRBV24-1 and TRBJ2-3; tentatively, D is TRBD2 (6 bases). CDR3 size: 12 residues. CDR1 is KGHDR, CDR2 SFDVKD, per germline. Deletions cut 9 bases from V and 0 bases from J, with 6 bases between. The DNA for the CDR3 is TGTGCCACCGGAGGGAGCACAGATACGCAGTATTTT. This codes for CATGGSTDTQYF.

The chain combines TRBV30 with TRBJ1-1; the D gene is possibly TRBD1 (5 bases). Per germline, CDR1 GTSNPN and CDR2 SVGIG (reference sequence). The CDR3 extends over 15 amino acids. Trimming took 3 bases from V and 3 from J, leaving 17 bases between them. This chain's CDR3 is CAWRGGDTGDTEAFF. As DNA, the CDR3 is TGTGCCTGGAGGGGAGGAGATACGGGGGACACTGAAGCTTTCTTT.

J is TRBJ2-7 and V is TRBV28, with 9 bases matching TRBD1. The CDR3 length is 16 residues. Germline V gives CDR1 MDHEN, CDR2 SYDVKM. J gave up 2 bases and V 5 bases, and 10 bases lay outside the gene matches. Here the CDR3 reads CASSPDPTGGTYEQYF. The CDR3 bases are TGTGCCAGCAGTCCAGACCCGACAGGGGGAACCTACGAGCAGTACTTC.

This chain connects TRBV20-1 to TRBJ2-1; D is uncertain. This CDR3 is built from 11 residues. The germline V gene encodes CDR1 DFQATT and CDR2 SNEGSKA (reference sequence). The ends were cut back, 0 bases at V and 9 bases at J, with 6 bases in the middle. CDR3 sequence reads: CSARDIIEQFF. CDR3 coding DNA: TGCAGTGCTAGAGATATCATTGAGCAGTTCTTC.

V is TRBV15 and J is TRBJ1-6; no clear D. The CDR3 is made up of 10 amino acids. Trimming took off 11 bases at V and 11 bases at J, with 10 bases between the two ends. Germline V gene sequence: CDR1 LNHNV, CDR2 YYDKDF (reference sequence). The CDR3 DNA reads TGTGCCCCTCTTTTTACACCCCTCCACTTT. Its protein is CAPLFTPLHF. Filled out from reference TRBV15 and TRBJ1-6, the complete variable domain reads DAMVIQNPRYQVTQFGKPVTLSCSQTLNHNVMYWYQQKSSQAPKLLFHYYDKDFNNEADTPDNFQSRRPNTSFCFLDIRSPGLGDTAMYLCAPLFTPLHFGNGTRLTVT.

The genes are TRBV6-5 and TRBJ1-5; D possibly corresponds to TRBD1 (5 bases). Germline CDR1 is MNHEY and CDR2 is SVGAGI. Between the trimmed V and J ends, which lost 7 bases and 7 bases, there was a span of 17 bases. CDR3 length: 14 amino acids. CDR3 protein: CASTPWQGGQPQHF. The DNA of the CDR3 is TGTGCCAGCACCCCCTGGCAGGGCGGCCAGCCCCAGCATTTT.

This clonotype was recorded many times. The chain carries TRBV7-3 and TRBJ2-5; 14 bases align to TRBD2. Trimming cost V 5 bases and J 4 bases; bases outside gene matches: 9. The germline gives CDR1 SGHTA, CDR2 FQGTGA. The CDR3 is 17 residues long. CDR3 amino acids: CASSPGQGLAGVETQYF. For the CDR3, the DNA is TGTGCCAGCAGCCCGGGCCAGGGACTAGCGGGGGTAGAGACCCAGTACTTC.

The chain uses TRBV5-1 and TRBJ2-3; D gene uncertain. The germline V gene has CDR1 SGHRS and CDR2 YFSETQ. Trimming took off 2 bases at V and 0 bases at J, with 7 bases between the two ends. The CDR3 is made up of 14 amino acids. Here the CDR3 reads CASSFVSSTDTQYF. The CDR3 region has the DNA TGCGCCAGCAGCTTCGTCAGTAGCACAGATACGCAGTATTTT. Together with reference TRBV5-1 and TRBJ2-3, the CDR3 gives the full variable domain: KAGVTQTPRYLIKTRGQQVTLSCSPISGHRSVSWYQQTPGQGLQFLFEYFSETQRNKGNFPGRFSGRQFSNSRSEMNVSTLELGDSALYLCASSFVSSTDTQYFGPGTRLTVL.

The V gene is TRBV20-1, the J gene TRBJ1-2; 7 positions match TRBD1. This CDR3 spans 13 amino acids. The V segment lost 6 bases and the J segment 6 bases; nucleotides outside the gene matches: 10. The germline CDR1 and CDR2 sequences are DFQATT and SNEGSKA (reference sequence). Here the CDR3 DNA reads TGCAGTGCAAACGACAGGGTTGGAGATGGCTACACCTTC. Translating it yields CSANDRVGDGYTF.

The chain combines TRBV10-1 with TRBJ2-1; 12 bases are shared with TRBD2. The CDR3 loop spans 19 amino acids. Germline trimming cut 3 bases from V and 3 bases from J; bases unmatched to any gene: 12. Germline-derived CDR1 and CDR2 are WNHNN and SYGVQD (reference sequence). The CDR3 region has the DNA TGCGCCAGCAGTGACCCTACTAGCGGGGGGCACGAAAACTACAATGAGCAGTTCTTC. This codes for CASSDPTSGGHENYNEQFF.

The J gene is TRBJ2-1, the V gene TRBV7-2, with TRBD1 matching over 7 bases. The CDR3 contains 16 residues. Germline-derived CDR1 and CDR2 are SGHTA and FQGNSA. J was trimmed by 3 bases and V by 5 bases; bases with no gene match: 10. The CDR3 here is CASSDPPGQFYNEQFF. The CDR3 DNA follows: TGTGCCAGCAGCGACCCGCCGGGACAGTTCTACAATGAGCAGTTCTTC.

The chain links TRBV3-1 to TRBJ1-5; the D is unclear. V gave up 4 bases and J gave up 7 bases, with 14 bases separating them. CDR1 LGHDT and CDR2 YNNKEL come from the germline V gene (reference sequence). This CDR3 is built from 14 residues. CDR3 DNA sequence: TGTGCCAGCAGCCTCTCAACAAATGGACAGCCCCAGCATTTT. It yields the protein CASSLSTNGQPQHF.